The next 22 T cell receptor beta chains were all read from a single sample in a study of blood T cell repertoires in COVID-19. The protocol was immunoSEQ multiplex PCR, while the TCRdb copy is restricted to in-frame clones and leaves out a portion. The table includes some 72,000 clones, approximately 80% detected once. Sequencing was done on a sample of peripheral blood. The receptors were gathered from a man in his fifties with COVID-19, enrolled during active disease.

The chain recombines TRBV28 with TRBJ2-7; D call uncertain. CDR3 length equals 13 residues. Trimming took off 6 bases at V and 6 bases at J, with 15 bases between the two ends. The germline CDR1 and CDR2 sequences are MDHEN and SYDVKM. DNA for the CDR3: TGTGCCAGCAGCCTGACCCACCGGGTCGAGCAGTACTTC. It translates to CASSLTHRVEQYF.

The V and J genes are TRBV11-2 and TRBJ2-1; possible D gene TRBD2, 6 bases. V was clipped by 0 bases and J by 5 bases, with 14 bases between them. The CDR3 totals 16 residues. The germline CDR1 and CDR2 sequences are SGHAT and FQNNGV. CDR3 bases: TGTGCCAGCAGCTTAGATTTTGGCGGGGTTGACAATGAGCAGTTCTTC. This sequence encodes CASSLDFGGVDNEQFF.

The CDR3 loop is CASRLGGEETQYF. The CDR3 DNA reads as TGTGCCAGCCGCCTTGGAGGGGAAGAGACCCAGTACTTC. The V and J genes are TRBV6-5 and TRBJ2-5; D may be TRBD2 (6 bases). This CDR3 is 13 amino acids long. From germline, CDR1 is MNHEY and CDR2 SVGAGI. V was clipped by 8 bases and J by 3 bases, with 13 bases between them.

The chain has TRBV7-8 and TRBJ2-5, with D tentatively TRBD2 (5 bases). The V end was cut by 5 bases, the J end by 1 base, with 14 bases between. Germline loops: CDR1 SGHVS, CDR2 FQNEAQ. The CDR3 is made up of 15 amino acids. CDR3: CASSLVLRGQETQYF. CDR3 bases: TGTGCCAGCAGCCTCGTTTTACGGGGCCAAGAGACCCAGTACTTC.

The chain is built from TRBV18 and TRBJ1-2; D gene unclear. V was pared by 3 bases and J by 0 bases, with 5 bases between. Germline V lookup: CDR1 KGHSH, CDR2 LQKENI. The CDR3 is made up of 13 amino acids. The CDR3 here is CASSPASNYGYTF. The CDR3 DNA reads as TGTGCCAGCTCACCGGCCTCTAACTATGGCTACACCTTC.

This sequence joins TRBV2 and TRBJ2-1; tentatively, D is TRBD2 (6 bases). Germline assignment: CDR1 SNHLY and CDR2 FYNNEI. CDR3 length equals 18 residues. Trimming stripped 4 bases from V and 4 bases from J, with 23 bases between. CDR3 coding DNA: TGTGCCAGCAGTGGCGTTGAGGGGCGGGGCTTGAGGTACAATGAGCAGTTCTTC. Residues: CASSGVEGRGLRYNEQFF.

The chain carries TRBV18 and TRBJ2-7, with D tentatively TRBD2 (6 bases). This CDR3 is 16 amino acids long. Per the germline V gene, CDR1 is KGHSH and CDR2 is LQKENI. The ends were cut back, 6 bases at V and 5 bases at J, with 23 bases in the middle. The DNA for the CDR3 is TGTGCCAGCTCGGGATACGCGGGGAGAAGTTTTGACGAGCAGTACTTC. This sequence encodes CASSGYAGRSFDEQYF.

The chain recombines TRBV9 with TRBJ2-3, with TRBD2 matching 7 bases. The germline V gene has CDR1 SGDLS and CDR2 YYNGEE. The CDR3 sequence is 15 residues long. J lost 2 bases, V lost 4 bases, and 7 bases had no gene match. CDR3 sequence: CASSTASGDTDTQYF. In nucleotides, the CDR3 is TGTGCCAGCAGCACTGCTAGCGGTGACACAGATACGCAGTATTTT.

This chain uses TRBV6-4 with TRBJ2-2; 11 positions match TRBD1. This CDR3 is 15 amino acids long. The trim removed 0 bases at V and 6 bases at J, leaving 0 bases unmatched. Germline-derived CDR1 and CDR2 are MRHNA and SNTAGT. The CDR3 loop reads CASSDSGQGAGELFF. In DNA form, the CDR3 reads TGTGCCAGCAGTGACTCGGGACAGGGGGCCGGGGAGCTGTTTTTT.

V usage is TRBV10-1 and J usage is TRBJ1-1; tentative D call: TRBD1 (5 bases). The V gene lost 3 bases and the J gene lost 6 bases, with 26 bases spanning the gap. Germline V CDR1 and CDR2: WNHNN, SYGVQD (reference sequence). The CDR3 length is 18 residues. CDR3 DNA: TGCGCCAGCAGTGACCGTTGGACACCATGTGCCGATGTCCCTGAAGCTTTCTTT. This codes for CASSDRWTPCADVPEAFF.

The rearrangement joins TRBV5-1 to TRBJ1-2, with 8 bases lining up with TRBD1. Germline CDR1 reads SGHRS; CDR2 reads YFSETQ. Germline trimming cut 0 bases from V and 8 bases from J; bases unmatched to any gene: 12. The CDR3 consists of 16 residues. This chain's CDR3 is CASSLEGRGPFQGYTF. CDR3 sequence (DNA): TGCGCCAGCAGCTTGGAGGGCAGGGGGCCGTTTCAGGGCTACACCTTC.

The chain links TRBV7-6 to TRBJ2-1, with 11 bases lining up with TRBD2. V shed 5 bases, J shed 3 bases, and the junction held 3 bases outside the gene matches. The CDR3 length is 15 residues. The germline CDR1 and CDR2 sequences are SGHVS and FNYEAQ. The DNA for the CDR3 is TGTGCCAGCAGCCCGACTAGCGGGAACTACAATGAGCAGTTCTTC. Its translation is CASSPTSGNYNEQFF.

The chain couples TRBV30 to TRBJ2-1; D not resolved. The CDR3 is 12 residues long. Germline assignment: CDR1 GTSNPN and CDR2 SVGIG (reference sequence). Trimming took off 3 bases at V and 4 bases at J, with 7 bases between the two ends. CDR3 sequence reads: CAWRLLYNEQFF. In DNA form, the CDR3 reads TGTGCCTGGAGACTACTGTACAATGAGCAGTTCTTC.

This clone was recorded a few times. The genes are TRBV19 and TRBJ1-6; D remains ambiguous. This CDR3 is 18 amino acids long. V lost 6 bases to trimming and J lost 0 bases, with 18 bases between them. Germline assignment: CDR1 LNHDA and CDR2 SQIVND (reference sequence). Here the CDR3 DNA reads TGTGCCAGTAGGGGAGTGGGAGCCAGCAGCTCCTATAATTCACCCCTCCACTTT. Its protein product is CASRGVGASSSYNSPLHF.

This clone was seen only once. The chain has TRBV9 and TRBJ1-1; a possible D gene is TRBD1 (5 bases). CDR3 length equals 15 residues. The V gene lost 0 bases and the J gene lost 1 base, with 10 bases spanning the gap. The germline CDR1 and CDR2 sequences are SGDLS and YYNGEE. The CDR3 spells CASSVGQGTNTEAFF. CDR3 sequence (DNA): TGTGCCAGCAGCGTAGGGCAGGGCACGAACACTGAAGCTTTCTTT.

The chain links TRBV6-2 or TRBV6-3 to TRBJ2-1; possibly TRBD2 for D (6 bases). With 6 bases removed from V and 3 bases from J, the gap between germline ends came to 15 bases. The CDR3 consists of 15 residues. Looked up from germline, CDR1 is MNHEY and CDR2 is SVGEGT. CDR3 in DNA: TGTGCCAGCAGCAAATCGGAGGGCGGCTACAATGAGCAGTTCTTC. As protein: CASSKSEGGYNEQFF.

This rearrangement joins TRBV6-5 to TRBJ2-7; 10 nucleotides agree with TRBD2. Per the germline V gene, CDR1 is MNHEY and CDR2 is SVGAGI. J lost 5 bases, V lost 6 bases, and 4 bases had no gene match. The CDR3 spans 13 residues. In DNA form, the CDR3 reads TGTGCCAGCAGACAGCGGGAGGGCCACGAGCAGTACTTC. This gives the protein CASRQREGHEQYF.

The rearrangement joins TRBV11-1 to TRBJ2-3, with TRBD1 as a possible D gene (6 bases). Trimming left V 3 bases short and J 3 bases short, with 13 bases between. Germline values: CDR1 SGHAT, CDR2 FQDESV (reference sequence). The CDR3 contains 15 residues. CDR3 sequence: CASSLGAVSTDTQYF. CDR3 nucleotides: TGTGCCAGCAGCTTGGGGGCCGTCTCTACAGATACGCAGTATTTT.

The chain employs TRBV4-1 and TRBJ1-2; D gene uncertain. This CDR3 contains 15 residues. CDR1 is MGHRA and CDR2 is YSYEKL in the germline V gene. The V gene lost 0 bases and the J gene lost 4 bases, with 12 bases spanning the gap. The CDR3 nucleotides are TGCGCCAGCAGCCAAGATATGGTAGTTGGCTATGGCTACACCTTC. Amino acids: CASSQDMVVGYGYTF.

This clone was counted once. The chain couples TRBV30 to TRBJ2-4; TRBD1 matches 9 bases. Germline CDR1 is GTSNPN and CDR2 is SVGIG (reference sequence). Trimming took 1 base from V and 7 from J; bases not matched to a gene: 8. This CDR3 region has 15 residues. The CDR3 bases are TGTGCCTGGAGTGGTAAGGGACAGGGCTGGAACATTCAGTACTTC. Amino acids: CAWSGKGQGWNIQYF.

This chain joins TRBV10-2 and TRBJ1-5; D is perhaps TRBD1 (6 bases). V was shortened by 6 bases and J by 1 base, with 16 bases between the two germline ends. This CDR3 comprises 16 residues. Germline assignment: CDR1 WSHSY and CDR2 SAAADI. The CDR3 region is CASSSQGRASNQPQHF. The CDR3 DNA reads as TGCGCCAGCAGCTCCCAGGGGAGGGCGAGCAATCAGCCCCAGCATTTT.

The V gene is TRBV19, the J gene TRBJ2-1; 7 bases match TRBD1. CDR1 is LNHDA, CDR2 SQIVND, per germline (reference sequence). Unmatched junction bases numbered 14, after V lost 7 bases and J lost 5 bases. The CDR3 is 16 residues long. The CDR3 sequence is CASTPQTGQLHNEQFF. The CDR3 coding sequence is TGTGCCAGTACACCCCAAACGGGACAGTTGCACAATGAGCAGTTCTTC.